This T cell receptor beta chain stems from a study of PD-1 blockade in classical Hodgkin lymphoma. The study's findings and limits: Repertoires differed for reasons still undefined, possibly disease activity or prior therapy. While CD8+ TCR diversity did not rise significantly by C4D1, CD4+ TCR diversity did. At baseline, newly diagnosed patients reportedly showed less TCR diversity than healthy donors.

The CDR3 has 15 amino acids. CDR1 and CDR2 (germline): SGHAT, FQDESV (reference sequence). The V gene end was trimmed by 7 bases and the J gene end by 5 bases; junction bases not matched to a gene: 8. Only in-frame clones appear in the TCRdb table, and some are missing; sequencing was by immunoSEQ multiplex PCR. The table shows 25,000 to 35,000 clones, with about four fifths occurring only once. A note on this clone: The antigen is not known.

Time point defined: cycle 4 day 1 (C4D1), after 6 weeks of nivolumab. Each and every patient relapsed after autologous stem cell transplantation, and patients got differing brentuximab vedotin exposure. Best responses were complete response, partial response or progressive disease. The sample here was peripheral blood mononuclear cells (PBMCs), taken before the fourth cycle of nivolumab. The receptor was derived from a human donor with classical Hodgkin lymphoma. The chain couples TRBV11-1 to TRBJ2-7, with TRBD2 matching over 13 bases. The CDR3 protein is CASTSGLAGAHEQYF. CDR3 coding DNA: TGTGCCAGCACTTCAGGACTAGCGGGAGCCCACGAGCAGTACTTC.